These 19 T cell receptor beta chains originate from one sample sequenced in a study of CXCR3-negative and CXCR3-positive naive CD8 T cells. Whole-study results and caveats: In CXCR3-positive naive cells, the TRB CDR3s were more hydrophobic than in CXCR3-negative naive cells.

The antigens of these receptors remain unknown. UMI-labeled 5' RACE yielded the TRB cDNA libraries. For each CDR3 protein, TCRdb gives one entry from its re-call of the 5' RACE reads, without DNA. The table gives approximately 100,000 distinct CDR3 sequences; the top ten clones make up approximately 0.38% of it. The material sequenced was naive CXCR3+ CD8+ T cells from blood. The subset is: CD45RO-CCR7+CD27+CD95- naive CD8+ T cells expressing CXCR3 (TNR3+). These receptors were collected from a human donor in good health. Some clones in this sample may be carry-over from other donors' samples.

The chain combines TRBV7-9 with TRBJ1-1; TCRdb returns TRBD1, unconfirmable since there is no DNA. Germline V lookup: CDR1 SEHNR, CDR2 FQNEAQ (reference sequence). The CDR3 runs 16 residues. The CDR3 protein is CASSLTTGQPNTEAFF.

This chain joins TRBV14 and TRBJ1-2; the TCRdb D gene call, TRBD1, has no DNA to confirm it. CDR1 and CDR2 (germline): SGHDN, FVKESK. The CDR3 has 14 residues. CDR3 amino acids: CASSSTTGGFGYTF.

The V and J genes are TRBV11-3 and TRBJ2-5; TCRdb calls TRBD1, which cannot be checked without DNA. The CDR3 covers 13 residues. Germline CDR1 reads SGHNT; CDR2 reads YENEEA. This CDR3 reads CASSLRGGETQYF.

The chain joins TRBV7-9 to TRBJ1-6; TCRdb's D call of TRBD1 is untestable without DNA. Germline assignment: CDR1 SEHNR and CDR2 FQNEAQ (reference sequence). The CDR3 totals 15 residues. CDR3 region: CASSSVQGITSPLHF.

The V gene is TRBV11-2, the J gene TRBJ2-7; TCRdb's D call of TRBD1 is untestable without DNA. This CDR3 is built from 13 residues. Germline V gives CDR1 SGHAT, CDR2 FQNNGV. The CDR3 here is CASSLIGVYEQYF.

This rearrangement joins TRBV5-4 to TRBJ1-2. The CDR3 length is 13 residues. Germline CDR1 is SGHNT and CDR2 is YYREEE (reference sequence). CDR3 residues: CASSLDSPYGYTF.

The CDR3 region is CASSTGTAYEKLFF. The rearrangement links TRBV19 to TRBJ1-4; the TCRdb D gene call, TRBD1, has no DNA to confirm it. The CDR3 spans 14 residues. Germline-derived CDR1 and CDR2 are LNHDA and SQIVND (reference sequence).

The chain joins TRBV7-9 to TRBJ2-1. The CDR3 contains 15 residues. Germline loops: CDR1 SEHNR, CDR2 FQNEAQ (reference sequence). The CDR3 loop reads CASSPQRELYNEQFF.

CDR3 amino acids: CASIGTGVTDTQYF. The chain links TRBV5-4 to TRBJ2-3; TCRdb returns TRBD1, unconfirmable since there is no DNA. CDR1 SGHNT and CDR2 YYREEE come from the germline V gene (reference sequence). The CDR3 spans 14 residues.

The chain combines TRBV10-1 with TRBJ2-3. Germline V gene lookup returns CDR1 WNHNN and CDR2 SYGVQD (reference sequence). The CDR3 runs to 13 residues. This CDR3 is CASSERSTDTQYF.

This chain links TRBV6-6 with TRBJ2-2; the TCRdb call, TRBD1, lacks DNA for checking. CDR1 MNHNY and CDR2 SVGAGI come from the germline V gene (reference sequence). The CDR3 length is 18 residues. The chain's CDR3 is CASSYVALGDRDTGELFF.

The chain is built from TRBV4-3 and TRBJ2-7; TCRdb indicates TRBD1, and absent DNA this call remains unverified. The germline gives CDR1 LGHNA, CDR2 YSLEER. CDR3 length: 16 residues. The CDR3 sequence: CASSQHLDREMYEQYF.

The rearrangement joins TRBV29-1 to TRBJ2-2; TCRdb selects TRBD1, and the lack of DNA leaves this call unchecked. Looked up from germline, CDR1 is SQVTM and CDR2 is ANQGSEA. This CDR3 is 15 amino acids long. CDR3 in amino acids: CSVEGQGTNTGELFF.

J is TRBJ2-7 and V is TRBV20-1; the TRBD2 assignment by TCRdb is unverifiable without DNA. Per the germline V gene, CDR1 is DFQATT and CDR2 is SNEGSKA (reference sequence). The CDR3 length is 12 residues. The CDR3 sequence is CSVGPRTYEQYF.

The rearrangement uses TRBV5-1 and TRBJ2-7. CDR1 SGHRS and CDR2 YFSETQ come from the germline V gene. The CDR3 is 13 amino acids. The CDR3 loop reads CASSLEAPYEQYF. The full variable domain, with the rest looked up from reference TRBV5-1 and TRBJ2-7, is KAGVTQTPRYLIKTRGQQVTLSCSPISGHRSVSWYQQTPGQGLQFLFEYFSETQRNKGNFPGRFSGRQFSNSRSEMNVSTLELGDSALYLCASSLEAPYEQYFGPGTRLTVT.

V is TRBV5-6 and J is TRBJ2-2; the TRBD1 assignment by TCRdb is unverifiable without DNA. Germline CDR1 and CDR2: SGHDT and YYEEEE. This CDR3 has 15 amino acids. CDR3 protein: CASSSGQGYTGELFF.

The chain has TRBV29-1 and TRBJ2-7; lacking DNA, the TRBD2 call made by TCRdb goes unchecked. Germline V CDR1 and CDR2: SQVTM, ANQGSEA. The CDR3 totals 11 residues. This chain's CDR3 is CSVVAQALQYF.

This CDR3 is CASSSGYYEQYF. The chain joins TRBV12-3 or TRBV12-4 to TRBJ2-7; checking the TCRdb D call of TRBD1 is not possible without DNA. This CDR3 spans 12 amino acids.

The J gene is TRBJ2-7, the V gene TRBV11-2; TCRdb selects TRBD1, and the lack of DNA leaves this call unchecked. The CDR3 runs 14 residues. Looked up from germline, CDR1 is SGHAT and CDR2 is FQNNGV. CDR3 sequence: CASSLGQGFYEQYF.